This is a list of T cell receptor beta chains from one sample in a study of T cell changes during pregnancy in multiple sclerosis. The repertoire was sequenced with immunoSEQ multiplex PCR; TCRdb's copy has only in-frame clones and lacks some. The table shows nearly 80,000 clones, with more than 80% occurring only once. This specimen was CD4+ T cells from peripheral blood mononuclear cells, taken before pregnancy. The receptor source for this set is a female donor with multiple sclerosis, enrolled in a pregnancy study. Each CDR3 is given with its conserved first and last residue. The D gene is left open where the match is weak. A clone size is listed for some rows: how often the clone was seen (once, few, many), or a class if it is expanded.

D: TRBD2; J: TRBJ2-1; size: once; V: TRBV5-1; DNA: TGCGCCAGCAGCTCATTAGCGGGAGGGGGGGAGCAGTTCTTC; CDR3: CASSSLAGGGEQFF
D: NA; J: TRBJ1-1; size: few; V: TRBV18; DNA: TGTGCCAGCTCACCCAATACTGAAGCTTTCTTT; CDR3: CASSPNTEAFF
D: TRBD2; J: TRBJ2-3; size: NA; V: TRBV7-9; DNA: TGTGCCAGCAGCTTAGGATCATTGGGGACTAGCGGGAACACAGATACGCAGTATTTT; CDR3: CASSLGSLGTSGNTDTQYF
D: NA; J: TRBJ1-2; size: once; V: TRBV4-2; DNA: TGTGCCAGCACCCCGGCAGGGGCGATCGGCTACACCTTC; CDR3: CASTPAGAIGYTF
D: TRBD1; J: TRBJ1-1; size: few; V: TRBV29-1; DNA: TGCAGCGTTGGGGCAGGGGGGACGAACACTGAAGCTTTCTTT; CDR3: CSVGAGGTNTEAFF
D: NA; J: TRBJ2-5; size: NA; V: TRBV18; DNA: TGTGCCAGCTCACCACCGAGGGCAGGCCAAGAGACCCAGTACTTC; CDR3: CASSPPRAGQETQYF
D: NA; J: TRBJ2-7; size: NA; V: TRBV28; DNA: TGTGCCAGCAGTTTAGAACCCGCGAAACAGTACTTC; CDR3: CASSLEPAKQYF
D: TRBD1; J: TRBJ2-5; size: NA; V: TRBV25-1; DNA: TGTGCCAGCAGTGAATATCAGCTGGGGACAGGTAGAGAGACCCAGTACTTC; CDR3: CASSEYQLGTGRETQYF
D: NA; J: TRBJ2-1; size: NA; V: TRBV7-2; DNA: TGTGCCAGCAGCTTAGCGGTGGGGGCAAATAATGAGCAGTTCTTC; CDR3: CASSLAVGANNEQFF
D: TRBD2; J: TRBJ2-1; size: NA; V: TRBV7-8; DNA: TGTGCCAGCAGCCCCGGGGGGTGGAACGGGAGAGTGGAATTCTTC; CDR3: CASSPGGWNGRVEFF
D: TRBD2; J: TRBJ2-3; size: NA; V: TRBV10-2; DNA: TGCGCCAGCGGGGGTGATTGGGCGGGAGGTTTGGCAGATACGCAGTATTTT; CDR3: CASGGDWAGGLADTQYF
D: NA; J: TRBJ2-7; size: once; V: TRBV18; DNA: TGTGCCAGCTCACTAGACACCAAACAACACGAGCAGTACTTC; CDR3: CASSLDTKQHEQYF
D: TRBD2; J: TRBJ2-3; size: NA; V: TRBV2; DNA: TGTGCCAGCAGGGGACTAACCACAGATACGCAGTATTTT; CDR3: CASRGLTTDTQYF
D: NA; J: TRBJ2-1; size: NA; V: TRBV5-8; DNA: TGTGCCAGCAGCTTGAGGGGGAGCTCCTACAATGAGCAGTTCTTC; CDR3: CASSLRGSSYNEQFF
D: NA; J: TRBJ2-1; size: NA; V: TRBV11-2; DNA: TGTGCCAGCAGCTTAGCCCAACTTCGCAATGAGCAGTTCTTC; CDR3: CASSLAQLRNEQFF
D: TRBD1; J: TRBJ2-5; size: NA; V: TRBV6-1; DNA: TGTGCCAGCAGATCTGGGACAGGGGTGAGGGAGACCCAGTACTTC; CDR3: CASRSGTGVRETQYF
D: NA; J: TRBJ1-1; size: NA; V: TRBV27; DNA: TGTGCCAGCAGTATTGACCTGGGAGCGGGACGATACACTGAAGCTTTCTTT; CDR3: CASSIDLGAGRYTEAFF
D: TRBD1; J: TRBJ2-5; size: NA; V: TRBV5-4; DNA: TGTGCCAGCAGCCCACAGGGGGATCAAGAGACCCAGTACTTC; CDR3: CASSPQGDQETQYF
D: NA; J: TRBJ1-3; size: NA; V: TRBV2; DNA: TGTGCCAGCAGTGAAACCCCCCGGGACAAGTTTGGAAACACCATATATTTT; CDR3: CASSETPRDKFGNTIYF
D: TRBD2; J: TRBJ2-2; size: NA; V: TRBV5-6; DNA: TGTGCCAGCAGCCGGGGACTAGCGGGAGCTACCGGGGAGCTGTTTTTT; CDR3: CASSRGLAGATGELFF
D: NA; J: TRBJ2-2; size: NA; V: TRBV18; DNA: TGTGCCAGCTCTCAATTCCCAGGGGAGAACACCGGGGAGCTGTTTTTT; CDR3: CASSQFPGENTGELFF
D: NA; J: TRBJ1-2; size: NA; V: TRBV6-1; DNA: TGTGCCAGCAGTGAAACCGGGAGTTCCTATGGCTACACCTTC; CDR3: CASSETGSSYGYTF
D: NA; J: TRBJ2-1; size: NA; V: TRBV6-5; DNA: TGTGCCAGCAGTTTTCGGGCGGGTAGCTCCTACAATGAGCAGTTCTTC; CDR3: CASSFRAGSSYNEQFF
D: TRBD1; J: TRBJ1-4; size: NA; V: TRBV2; DNA: TGTGCCAGCAGTAACAGGGGCGTTCCAACTAATGAAAAACTGTTTTTT; CDR3: CASSNRGVPTNEKLFF
D: NA; J: TRBJ2-5; size: NA; V: TRBV6-5; DNA: TGTGCCAGCAGTCCCAGATGGGAGCAAGAGACCCAGTACTTC; CDR3: CASSPRWEQETQYF
D: NA; J: TRBJ1-1; size: NA; V: TRBV6-6; DNA: TGTGCCAGCAGTTGGGAGATGGAAGCTTTCTTT; CDR3: CASSWEMEAFF
D: NA; J: TRBJ2-7; size: NA; V: TRBV7-3; DNA: TGTGCCAGCAGCTTAATGCTGGGGGCGGCTCACGAGCAGTACTTC; CDR3: CASSLMLGAAHEQYF
D: TRBD2; J: TRBJ2-2; size: NA; V: TRBV7-2; DNA: TGTGCCAGCAGCCGTAGCGGGGCGAACACCGGGGAGCTGTTTTTT; CDR3: CASSRSGANTGELFF
D: NA; J: TRBJ2-3; size: NA; V: TRBV7-3; DNA: TGTGCCAGCAGCTTAACGAGGACTTCCACAGATACGCAGTATTTT; CDR3: CASSLTRTSTDTQYF
D: TRBD2; J: TRBJ2-5; size: NA; V: TRBV5-4; DNA: TGTGCCAGCAGCAGCACCCCTAGCGGGAAAGAGACCCAGTACTTC; CDR3: CASSSTPSGKETQYF
D: NA; J: TRBJ1-5; size: NA; V: TRBV19; DNA: TGTGCCAGTAGTATGACCCGGGGGGACCAGCCCCAGCATTTT; CDR3: CASSMTRGDQPQHF
D: NA; J: TRBJ2-2; size: NA; V: TRBV7-3; DNA: TGTGCCAGCAGCTTTGGAGAGTCCGGGGAGCTGTTTTTT; CDR3: CASSFGESGELFF
D: NA; J: TRBJ2-7; size: NA; V: TRBV5-1; DNA: TGCGCCAGCAGCCTCAGGGACAATTCCCTCGACGAGCAGTACTTC; CDR3: CASSLRDNSLDEQYF
D: NA; J: TRBJ1-4; size: NA; V: TRBV5-5; DNA: TGTGCCAGCAGCCCCGCTGGGGCAGGACCCGCAACTAATGAAAAACTGTTTTTT; CDR3: CASSPAGAGPATNEKLFF
D: TRBD1; J: TRBJ1-6; size: NA; V: TRBV30; DNA: TGTGCCTCAGGGGGCGGGTATAATTCACCCCTCCACTTT; CDR3: CASGGGYNSPLHF
D: NA; J: TRBJ2-7; size: NA; V: TRBV6-5; DNA: TGTGCCAGCAGTTACTCGGGGCGGGGCTACGAGCAGTACTTC; CDR3: CASSYSGRGYEQYF
D: NA; J: TRBJ1-2; size: once; V: TRBV5-4; DNA: TGTGCCAGCAGCTTTGCAGGGTCTGACTATGGCTACACCTTC; CDR3: CASSFAGSDYGYTF
D: NA; J: TRBJ1-4; size: NA; V: TRBV6-1; DNA: TGTGCCAGCAGTGATGAGGTTCTAAAACTGTTTTTT; CDR3: CASSDEVLKLFF
D: NA; J: TRBJ2-1; size: NA; V: TRBV19; DNA: TGTGCCAGTAGTCCAACCGGGGGACCCTACAATGAGCAGTTCTTC; CDR3: CASSPTGGPYNEQFF